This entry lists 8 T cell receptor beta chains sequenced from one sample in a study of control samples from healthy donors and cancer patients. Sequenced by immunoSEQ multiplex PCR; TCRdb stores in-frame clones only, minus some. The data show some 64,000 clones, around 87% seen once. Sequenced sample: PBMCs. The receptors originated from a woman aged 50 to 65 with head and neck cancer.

The CDR3 sequence: CASRLAGPRYEQYF. CDR3 bases: TGTGCCAGCAGACTAGCGGGACCCCGTTACGAGCAGTACTTC. The V and J genes are TRBV28 and TRBJ2-7, with TRBD2 identical over 10 bases. After removal of 6 bases from V and 4 bases from J, the junction contained 6 bases not matched to a gene. Germline V gene sequence: CDR1 MDHEN, CDR2 SYDVKM. The CDR3 length is 14 residues.

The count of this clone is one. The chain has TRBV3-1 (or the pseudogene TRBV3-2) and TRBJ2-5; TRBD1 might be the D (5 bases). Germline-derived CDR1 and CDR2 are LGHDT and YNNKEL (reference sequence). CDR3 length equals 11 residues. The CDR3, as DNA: TGTGCTACGGGCGCAGGGGAGACCCAGTACTTC. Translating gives CATGAGETQYF.

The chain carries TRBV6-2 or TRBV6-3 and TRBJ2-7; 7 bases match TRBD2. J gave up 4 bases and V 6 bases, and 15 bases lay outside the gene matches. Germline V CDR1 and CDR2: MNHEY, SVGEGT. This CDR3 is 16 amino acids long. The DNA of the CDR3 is TGTGCCAGCAGACCTCCGGCGGGACTACGGATTTACGAGCAGTACTTC. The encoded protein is CASRPPAGLRIYEQYF.

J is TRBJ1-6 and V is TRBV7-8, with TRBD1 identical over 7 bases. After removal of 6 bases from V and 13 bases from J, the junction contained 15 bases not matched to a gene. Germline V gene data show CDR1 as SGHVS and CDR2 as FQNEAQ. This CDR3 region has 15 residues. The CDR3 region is CASSSGAKTGSPLHF. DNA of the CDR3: TGTGCCAGCAGTTCAGGGGCGAAGACAGGGTCGCCCCTCCACTTT.

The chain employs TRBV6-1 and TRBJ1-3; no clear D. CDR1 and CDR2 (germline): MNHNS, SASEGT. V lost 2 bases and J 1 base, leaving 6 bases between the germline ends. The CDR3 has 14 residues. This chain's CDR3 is CASSEQKSGNTIYF. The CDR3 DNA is TGTGCCAGCAGTGAACAGAAATCTGGAAACACCATATATTTT.

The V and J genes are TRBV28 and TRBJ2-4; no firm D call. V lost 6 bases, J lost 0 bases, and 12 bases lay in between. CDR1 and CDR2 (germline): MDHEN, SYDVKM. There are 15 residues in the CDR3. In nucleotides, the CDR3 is TGTGCCAGCAGCTCAACACTTATAGCCAAAAACATTCAGTACTTC. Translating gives CASSSTLIAKNIQYF.

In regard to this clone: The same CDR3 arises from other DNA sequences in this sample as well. The DNA of the CDR3 is TGCAGTGCCAAACAAAACTATGGCTACACCTTC. It translates to CSAKQNYGYTF. The genes are TRBV20-1 and TRBJ1-2; D gene ambiguous. Germline lookup yields CDR1 DFQATT and CDR2 SNEGSKA (reference sequence). The length of the CDR3 is 11 residues. V shed 6 bases and J shed 2 bases, with 7 bases lying between them.

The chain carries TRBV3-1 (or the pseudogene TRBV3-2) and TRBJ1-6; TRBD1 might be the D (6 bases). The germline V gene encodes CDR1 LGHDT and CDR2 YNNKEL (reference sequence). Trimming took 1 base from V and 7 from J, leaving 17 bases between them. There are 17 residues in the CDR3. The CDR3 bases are TGTGCCAGCAGCCAAGGAAAGGACAGCCTAGGGAATTCACCCCTCCACTTT. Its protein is CASSQGKDSLGNSPLHF.